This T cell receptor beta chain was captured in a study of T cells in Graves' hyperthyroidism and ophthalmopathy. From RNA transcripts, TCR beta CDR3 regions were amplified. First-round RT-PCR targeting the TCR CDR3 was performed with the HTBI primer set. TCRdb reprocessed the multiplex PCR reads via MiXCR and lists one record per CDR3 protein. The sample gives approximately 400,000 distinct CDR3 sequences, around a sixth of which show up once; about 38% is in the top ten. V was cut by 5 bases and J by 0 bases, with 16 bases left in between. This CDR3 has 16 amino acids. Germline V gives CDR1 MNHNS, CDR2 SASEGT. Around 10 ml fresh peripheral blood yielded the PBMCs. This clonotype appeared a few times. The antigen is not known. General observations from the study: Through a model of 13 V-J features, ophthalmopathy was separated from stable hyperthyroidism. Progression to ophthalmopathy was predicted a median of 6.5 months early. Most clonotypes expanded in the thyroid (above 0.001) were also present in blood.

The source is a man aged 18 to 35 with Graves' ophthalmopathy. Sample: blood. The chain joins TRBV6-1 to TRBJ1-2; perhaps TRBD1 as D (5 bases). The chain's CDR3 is CASSSDRILANYGYTF. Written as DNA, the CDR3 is TGTGCCAGCAGTTCCGACAGAATCTTAGCTAACTATGGCTACACCTTC.